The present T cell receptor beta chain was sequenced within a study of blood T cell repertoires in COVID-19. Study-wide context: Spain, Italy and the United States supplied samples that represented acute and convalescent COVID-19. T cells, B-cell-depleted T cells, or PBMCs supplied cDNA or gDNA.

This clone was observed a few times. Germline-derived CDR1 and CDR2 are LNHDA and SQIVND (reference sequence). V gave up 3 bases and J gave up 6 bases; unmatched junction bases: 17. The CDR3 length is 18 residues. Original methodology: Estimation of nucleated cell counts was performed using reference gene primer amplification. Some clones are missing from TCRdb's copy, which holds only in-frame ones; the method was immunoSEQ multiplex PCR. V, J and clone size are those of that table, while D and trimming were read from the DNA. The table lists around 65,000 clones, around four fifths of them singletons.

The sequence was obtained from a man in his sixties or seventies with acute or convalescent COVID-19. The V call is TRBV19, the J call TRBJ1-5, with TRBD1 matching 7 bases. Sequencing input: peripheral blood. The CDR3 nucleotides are TGTGCCAGTAGTATTGGACGATGGGGGACAGAGATCGGTCAGCCCCAGCATTTT. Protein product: CASSIGRWGTEIGQPQHF.